The 18 T cell receptor beta chains given below trace back to one sample, sequenced in a study of shared clonotypes between healthy human individuals. The data were produced by immunoSEQ multiplex PCR, yet TCRdb's version contains in-frame clones alone and is incomplete. The table lists 2 million to 2.5 million clones, less than 95% of them singletons. Source material: naive CD4+ T cells from PBMCs. Subset here: CD45RA+ positively selected. All receptors come from a man younger than 30 in good health. Some clones in this sample may be carry-over from other donors' samples.

This chain uses TRBV5-4 with TRBJ1-2; D call uncertain. The germline V gene encodes CDR1 SGHNT and CDR2 YYREEE (reference sequence). CDR3 length: 15 residues. Trimming pared 3 bases from V and 1 base from J, leaving 13 bases between. This CDR3 reads CASSSQVQINYGYTF. CDR3 coding DNA: TGTGCCAGCAGCTCTCAGGTACAGATTAACTATGGCTACACCTTC.

The rearrangement links TRBV4-2 to TRBJ2-1, with 10 nucleotides matching TRBD2. V shed 3 bases, J shed 4 bases, and the junction held 3 bases outside the gene matches. In germline, CDR1 is LGHNA, CDR2 YNFKEQ. CDR3 length: 15 residues. CDR3 nucleotides: TGTGCCAGCAGCCAGGGGACTAGCGAGTACAATGAGCAGTTCTTC. Its translation is CASSQGTSEYNEQFF.

The V gene is TRBV28, the J gene TRBJ1-5; 7 nucleotides agree with TRBD1. CDR1 and CDR2 from the germline V gene are MDHEN and SYDVKM. The V gene end was trimmed by 7 bases and the J gene end by 7 bases; junction bases not matched to a gene: 13. The CDR3 covers 15 residues. Here the CDR3 reads CASKPYRGSGQPQHF. The CDR3 DNA sequence: TGTGCCAGCAAACCTTACAGGGGATCGGGACAGCCCCAGCATTTT. Full variable domain (outside the CDR3, taken from reference TRBV28 and TRBJ1-5): DVKVTQSSRYLVKRTGEKVFLECVQDMDHENMFWYRQDPGLGLRLIYFSYDVKMKEKGDIPEGYSVSREKKERFSLILESASTNQTSMYLCASKPYRGSGQPQHFGDGTRLSIL.

This clone was observed a single time. This rearrangement joins TRBV5-1 to TRBJ2-2; D not resolved. In germline, CDR1 is SGHRS, CDR2 YFSETQ. V lost 1 base and J 0 bases, leaving 19 bases between the germline ends. The CDR3 has 19 amino acids. The chain's CDR3 is CASSLLVGQALSNTGELFF. The CDR3, as DNA: TGCGCCAGCAGCTTGTTGGTTGGGCAGGCCCTCTCGAACACCGGGGAGCTGTTTTTT.

The gene calls are TRBV6-5 and TRBJ1-2, with D possibly matching TRBD1 (5 bases). This CDR3 has 15 residues. Germline CDR1 reads MNHEY; CDR2 reads SVGAGI. V lost 0 bases and J lost 2, with 10 bases in between. CDR3 protein: CASSYSSGGNYGYTF. DNA for the CDR3: TGTGCCAGCAGTTACTCGAGCGGGGGAAACTATGGCTACACCTTC.

The chain couples TRBV5-8 to TRBJ1-1; TRBD1 matches at 8 bases. Trimming at V came to 1 base and at J to 2 bases, leaving 10 bases not matched to a gene. The CDR3 has 17 residues. Per the germline V gene, CDR1 is SGHTS and CDR2 is YDEGEE. CDR3 bases: TGTGCCAGCAGCTTGTGGCAGGGGGCAGGAGGAAACACTGAAGCTTTCTTT. Its translation: CASSLWQGAGGNTEAFF.

V usage is TRBV5-1 and J usage is TRBJ2-2, with D possibly matching TRBD1 (6 bases). The germline gives CDR1 SGHRS, CDR2 YFSETQ. The CDR3 sequence is 14 residues long. V was pared by 3 bases and J by 4 bases, with 10 bases between. The CDR3 sequence: CASSSQGGTGELFF. The CDR3 nucleotides are TGCGCCAGCAGCTCACAGGGTGGCACCGGGGAGCTGTTTTTT.

The rearrangement uses TRBV29-1 and TRBJ2-1; TRBD2 matches at 12 bases. Germline V gene sequence: CDR1 SQVTM, CDR2 ANQGSEA. After removal of 5 bases from V and 4 bases from J, the junction contained 9 bases not matched to a gene. The CDR3 has 16 amino acids. Here the CDR3 DNA reads TGCAGCGTTTTAAGTAGGACTAGCGGGAAGTACAATGAGCAGTTCTTC. Translation: CSVLSRTSGKYNEQFF.

V is TRBV2 and J is TRBJ2-3; tentatively, D is TRBD2 (6 bases). Germline assignment: CDR1 SNHLY and CDR2 FYNNEI. V lost 6 bases and J lost 4, with 14 bases in between. CDR3 length: 14 amino acids. The CDR3 DNA sequence: TGTGCCAGCAGCCGTGGGGCTAGCGCAGATACGCAGTATTTT. Translating it yields CASSRGASADTQYF.

This chain uses TRBV11-1 with TRBJ2-4; D remains ambiguous. V dropped 3 bases and J dropped 0 bases, with 6 bases sitting between them. From germline, CDR1 is SGHAT and CDR2 FQDESV (reference sequence). This CDR3 is built from 14 residues. The CDR3 DNA sequence: TGTGCCAGCAGCTTTACATTAGCCAAAAACATTCAGTACTTC. Its protein is CASSFTLAKNIQYF.

With respect to this clone: Other DNA sequences in the same sample also yield this CDR3. This chain uses TRBV29-1 with TRBJ2-1; 10 nucleotides agree with TRBD2. Germline V gives CDR1 SQVTM, CDR2 ANQGSEA. Germline trimming cut 7 bases from V and 2 bases from J; bases unmatched to any gene: 2. CDR3 length: 13 amino acids. CDR3 nucleotide sequence: TGCAGCGCGAGCGGGAGGGCCTACAATGAGCAGTTCTTC. Protein: CSASGRAYNEQFF.

This chain uses TRBV28 with TRBJ1-2, with a tentative D call TRBD1 (6 bases). Germline CDR1 is MDHEN and CDR2 is SYDVKM. This CDR3 is 13 amino acids long. Trimming stripped 2 bases from V and 7 bases from J, with 11 bases between. DNA of the CDR3: TGTGCCAGCAGTTTAGGGGGGGCGGTTGGCTACACCTTC. The encoded protein is CASSLGGAVGYTF.

A few counts support this clone. This sequence joins TRBV4-1 and TRBJ1-5; D gene uncertain. Trimming removed 1 base from V and 7 bases from J, with 8 bases in between. This CDR3 has 13 residues. The germline V gene has CDR1 MGHRA and CDR2 YSYEKL. The CDR3 region has the DNA TGCGCCAGCAGCCAAGGGGTTCGGCAGCCCCAGCATTTT. It is translated as CASSQGVRQPQHF.

This rearrangement joins TRBV2 to TRBJ2-3; perhaps D is TRBD1 or TRBD2 (6 bases each). The V gene lost 9 bases and the J gene lost 6 bases, with 16 bases spanning the gap. The CDR3 length is 13 residues. Per germline, CDR1 SNHLY and CDR2 FYNNEI. CDR3 amino acids: CASSRRGGDTQYF. In DNA form, the CDR3 reads TGTGCCAGTAGCAGGAGAGGGGGGGATACGCAGTATTTT.

As for this clone: The sample has other DNA sequences that encode this CDR3 too. V usage is TRBV19 and J usage is TRBJ2-1; 13 bases are a match to TRBD2. Germline V CDR1 and CDR2: LNHDA, SQIVND (reference sequence). Unmatched junction bases numbered 6, after V lost 6 bases and J lost 10 bases. There are 14 residues in the CDR3. This CDR3 reads CASRRGTSGTEQFF. The CDR3 nucleotides read TGTGCCAGTAGACGGGGGACTAGCGGGACCGAGCAGTTCTTC.

Regarding this clone: The sample carries other DNA sequences with the same CDR3. The chain links TRBV6-5 to TRBJ2-7; D gene unclear. V dropped 0 bases and J dropped 2 bases, with 11 bases sitting between them. The CDR3 length is 15 residues. Germline V gene lookup returns CDR1 MNHEY and CDR2 SVGAGI. CDR3 in amino acids: CASSYSSAYPYEQYF. The CDR3 DNA reads as TGTGCCAGCAGTTACTCGTCTGCCTACCCCTACGAGCAGTACTTC.

The V gene is TRBV7-3, the J gene TRBJ2-3; 8 nucleotides agree with TRBD1. The germline CDR1 and CDR2 sequences are SGHTA and FQGTGA. Trimming cost V 1 base and J 1 base; bases outside gene matches: 10. This CDR3 comprises 18 residues. DNA of the CDR3: TGTGCCAGCAGCTTAAACAGGGGGATTGAAAGGGGCACAGATACGCAGTATTTT. Protein product: CASSLNRGIERGTDTQYF.

This clone was seen more than once but under ten times. Additional DNA sequences in this sample encode the identical CDR3. The chain carries TRBV28 and TRBJ2-7, with D hard to call. The germline V gene has CDR1 MDHEN and CDR2 SYDVKM. The V gene lost 5 bases and the J gene lost 4 bases, with 3 bases spanning the gap. The CDR3 runs 10 residues. In DNA, the CDR3 is TGTGCCAGCAGTGGGTACGAGCAGTACTTC. It translates to CASSGYEQYF.